The next 15 T cell receptor beta chains were all read from a single sample in a study of blood T cell repertoires in COVID-19. Using immunoSEQ multiplex PCR, the repertoire was profiled, and TCRdb retains in-frame clones only, with some absent. This table has some 97,000 clones, 90% appearing once. The sample taken for sequencing was peripheral blood. These receptors all stem from a man aged 60 to 69 with acute or convalescent COVID-19.

The CDR3 region has the DNA TGTGCCAGCACCCGGGAGAGGGAGTCTGGCTACACCTTC. Amino acid sequence: CASTRERESGYTF. The chain couples TRBV6-5 to TRBJ1-2, with D uncertain. CDR1 and CDR2 from the germline V gene are MNHEY and SVGAGI. The CDR3 loop spans 13 amino acids. Trimming left V 7 bases short and J 7 bases short, with 16 bases between.

The rearrangement links TRBV21-1 to TRBJ2-5; the DNA was not used to check the table's D call, TRBD1. TRBV21-1 is a recognized pseudogene. This CDR3 has 15 amino acids. The CDR3 spells CASSPRDRLQETQYF. In DNA, the CDR3 is TGTGCCAGCAGCCCCCGAGACAGGCTCCAAGAGACCCAGTACTTC.

The chain carries TRBV5-1 and TRBJ2-1; D is ambiguous. Trimming took off 4 bases at V and 5 bases at J, with 10 bases between the two ends. The V gene's germline CDR1 is SGHRS and CDR2 YFSETQ. The CDR3 consists of 13 residues. For the CDR3, the DNA is TGCGCCAGCAGCATGAGAATCGACAATGAGCAGTTCTTC. Translation: CASSMRIDNEQFF.

The rearrangement uses TRBV5-1 and TRBJ2-2; 8 bases line up with TRBD1. The CDR3 sequence is 15 residues long. CDR1 is SGHRS, CDR2 YFSETQ, per germline. J was trimmed by 5 bases and V by 2 bases; bases with no gene match: 5. CDR3 amino acids: CASSFPDRATGELFF. The CDR3 DNA sequence: TGCGCCAGCAGCTTCCCGGACAGGGCGACCGGGGAGCTGTTTTTT.

V and J are TRBV5-5 and TRBJ2-1; TRBD1 matches at 8 bases. The CDR3 runs to 17 residues. Germline loops: CDR1 SGHKS, CDR2 YYEKEE (reference sequence). V trimming: 0 bases; J trimming: 9 bases; junction bases outside the gene matches: 14. CDR3 in DNA: TGTGCCAGCAGCTTGGGTCAGGGGGCAGGCTCTTTGCTTGAGCAGTTCTTC. Translated, it gives CASSLGQGAGSLLEQFF.

The CDR3 bases are TGTGCCTGGAGTACTGGGGACAGGGGGTCGTACGATACGCAGTATTTT. As protein: CAWSTGDRGSYDTQYF. The chain recombines TRBV30 with TRBJ2-3; 11 positions match TRBD1. This CDR3 comprises 16 residues. V lost 2 bases, J lost 6 bases, and 10 bases stayed unmatched. In germline, CDR1 is GTSNPN, CDR2 SVGIG (reference sequence).

The J gene is TRBJ1-2, the V gene TRBV10-3; D unclear. Germline lookup yields CDR1 ENHRY and CDR2 SYGVKD. The ends were cut back, 2 bases at V and 4 bases at J, with 8 bases in the middle. The CDR3 spans 13 residues. In DNA form, the CDR3 reads TGTGCCATCAGTGAGGGGCAGCTCTATGGCTACACCTTC. It codes for CAISEGQLYGYTF.

CDR3 sequence: CASSRQAWVSGELFF. DNA of the CDR3: TGTGCCAGTAGTCGACAGGCATGGGTTTCCGGGGAGCTGTTTTTT. V usage is TRBV19 and J usage is TRBJ2-2, with D perhaps matching TRBD1 (6 bases). The V end lost 5 bases, the J end lost 6 bases, and 16 bases lay between the germline ends. CDR1 LNHDA and CDR2 SQIVND come from the germline V gene (reference sequence). CDR3 size: 15 residues. The entire variable domain, with the rest obtained from reference TRBV19 and TRBJ2-2, is as follows: DGGITQSPKYLFRKEGQNVTLSCEQNLNHDAMYWYRQDPGQGLRLIYYSQIVNDFQKGDIAEGYSVSREKKESFPLTVTSAQKNPTAFYLCASSRQAWVSGELFFGEGSRLTVL.

This clone was found a few times. This chain connects TRBV14 to TRBJ1-2; unclear D gene. Per germline, CDR1 SGHDN and CDR2 FVKESK. Trimming removed 0 bases from V and 4 bases from J, with 21 bases in between. This CDR3 comprises 18 residues. CDR3 sequence reads: CASSQDGDGRRISYGYTF. CDR3 DNA: TGTGCCAGCAGCCAAGATGGGGATGGGAGACGGATCTCCTATGGCTACACCTTC.

In nucleotides, the CDR3 is TGTGCCAGCTTGGCCGACTTCTACACAGATACGCAGTATTTT. Protein: CASLADFYTDTQYF. The chain uses TRBV2 and TRBJ2-3; D is uncertain. Germline V gene lookup returns CDR1 SNHLY and CDR2 FYNNEI. V was shortened by 8 bases and J by 2 bases, with 14 bases between the two germline ends. This CDR3 has 14 amino acids.

This chain joins TRBV18 and TRBJ2-7; 7 bases map to TRBD1. Germline CDR1 is KGHSH and CDR2 is LQKENI. Germline trimming cut 1 base from V and 0 bases from J; bases unmatched to any gene: 0. The CDR3 has 14 residues. The CDR3 sequence is CASSPRQGSYEQYV. In DNA form, the CDR3 reads TGTGCCAGCTCACCACGACAGGGCTCCTACGAGCAGTACGTC.

This clone has just one count. V usage is TRBV7-2 and J usage is TRBJ2-3; no clear D. The CDR3 covers 12 residues. V dropped 6 bases and J dropped 2 bases, with 6 bases sitting between them. Germline CDR1 reads SGHTA; CDR2 reads FQGNSA. CDR3 sequence reads: CASRINTDTQYF. CDR3 sequence (DNA): TGTGCCAGCAGAATAAACACAGATACGCAGTATTTT.

The CDR3 DNA reads as TGTGCCAGCAGTCCGAGCCAGGACTATGGCTACACCTTC. Translation: CASSPSQDYGYTF. J is TRBJ1-2 and V is TRBV6-6; D is unresolved. Germline values: CDR1 MNHNY, CDR2 SVGAGI (reference sequence). V lost 5 bases and J lost 3, with 10 bases in between. This CDR3 is built from 13 residues.

The chain has TRBV19 and TRBJ1-1; 9 bases match TRBD1. This CDR3 has 14 amino acids. Trimming took 8 bases from V and 1 from J; bases not matched to a gene: 5. From germline, CDR1 is LNHDA and CDR2 SQIVND (reference sequence). This chain's CDR3 is CASSNRGPNTEAFF. CDR3 sequence (DNA): TGTGCCAGTTCCAACAGGGGGCCGAACACTGAAGCTTTCTTT.

This clone was seen only a few times. The DNA for the CDR3 is TGCGCCAGCAGCCAAGAGGCGAGAACAGGGTTTTCTGGAAACACCATATATTTT. It is translated as CASSQEARTGFSGNTIYF. The chain links TRBV4-1 to TRBJ1-3; TRBD1 might be the D (6 bases). Trimming left V 0 bases short and J 1 base short, with 16 bases between. CDR1 and CDR2 from the germline V gene are MGHRA and YSYEKL. This CDR3 comprises 18 residues.